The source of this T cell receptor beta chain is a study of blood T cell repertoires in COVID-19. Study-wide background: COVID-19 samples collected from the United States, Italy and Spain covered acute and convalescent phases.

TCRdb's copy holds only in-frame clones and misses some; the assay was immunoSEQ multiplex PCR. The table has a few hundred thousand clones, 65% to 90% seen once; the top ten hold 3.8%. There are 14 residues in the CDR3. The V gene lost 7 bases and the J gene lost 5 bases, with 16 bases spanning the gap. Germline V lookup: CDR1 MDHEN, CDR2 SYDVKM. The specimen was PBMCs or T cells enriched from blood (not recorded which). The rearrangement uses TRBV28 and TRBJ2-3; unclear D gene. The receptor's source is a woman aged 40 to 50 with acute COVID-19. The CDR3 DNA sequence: TGTGCCAGCACCGAGGCCTACCCGGGAGATACGCAGTATTTT. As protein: CASTEAYPGDTQYF.